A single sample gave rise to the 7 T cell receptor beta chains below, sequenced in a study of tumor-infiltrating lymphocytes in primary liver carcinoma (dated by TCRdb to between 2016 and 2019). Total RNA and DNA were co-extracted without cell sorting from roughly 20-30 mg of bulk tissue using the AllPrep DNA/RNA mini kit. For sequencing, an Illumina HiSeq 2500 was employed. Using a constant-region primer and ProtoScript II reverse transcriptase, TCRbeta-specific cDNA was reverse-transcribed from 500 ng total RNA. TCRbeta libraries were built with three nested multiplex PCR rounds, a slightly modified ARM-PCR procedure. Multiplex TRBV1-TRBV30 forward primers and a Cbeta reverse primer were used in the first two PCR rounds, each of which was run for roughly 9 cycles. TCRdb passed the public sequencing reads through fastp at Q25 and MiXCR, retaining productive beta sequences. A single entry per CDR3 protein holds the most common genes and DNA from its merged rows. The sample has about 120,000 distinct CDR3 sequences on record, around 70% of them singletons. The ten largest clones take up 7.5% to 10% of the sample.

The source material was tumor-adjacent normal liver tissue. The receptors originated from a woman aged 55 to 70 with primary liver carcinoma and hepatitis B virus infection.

The CDR3 sequence: CASRKMGAEAFF. The CDR3 DNA reads as TGTGCCAGTAGGAAGATGGGCGCTGAAGCTTTCTTT. The V gene is TRBV19, the J gene TRBJ1-1; no clear D. V gave up 6 bases and J gave up 6 bases, with 11 bases separating them. This CDR3 is built from 12 residues. The germline CDR1 and CDR2 sequences are LNHDA and SQIVND (reference sequence).

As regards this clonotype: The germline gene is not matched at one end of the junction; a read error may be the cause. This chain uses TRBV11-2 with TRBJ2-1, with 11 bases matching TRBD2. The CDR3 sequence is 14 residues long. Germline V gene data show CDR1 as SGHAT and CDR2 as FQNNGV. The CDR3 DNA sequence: TGCACCAGTAGCTTAGCGGGAGGGCCGCTTGAGCAGTTCTTC. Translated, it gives CTSSLAGGPLEQFF.

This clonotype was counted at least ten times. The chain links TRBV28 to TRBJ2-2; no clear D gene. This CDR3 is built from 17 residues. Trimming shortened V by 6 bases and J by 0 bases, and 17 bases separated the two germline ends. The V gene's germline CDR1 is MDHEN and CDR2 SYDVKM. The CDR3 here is CASRVYRVSPNTGELFF. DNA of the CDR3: TGTGCCAGCAGAGTTTATCGGGTGTCACCGAACACCGGGGAGCTGTTTTTT. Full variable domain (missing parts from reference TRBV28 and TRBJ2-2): DVKVTQSSRYLVKRTGEKVFLECVQDMDHENMFWYRQDPGLGLRLIYFSYDVKMKEKGDIPEGYSVSREKKERFSLILESASTNQTSMYLCASRVYRVSPNTGELFFGEGSRLTVL.

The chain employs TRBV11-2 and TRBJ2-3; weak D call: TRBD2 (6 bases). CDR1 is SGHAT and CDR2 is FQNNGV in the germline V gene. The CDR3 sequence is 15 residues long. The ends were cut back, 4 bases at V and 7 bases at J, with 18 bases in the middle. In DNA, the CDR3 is TGTGCCAGCAGCTCCTTCTCGACTAGTATAAATACGCAGTATTTT. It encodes CASSSFSTSINTQYF.

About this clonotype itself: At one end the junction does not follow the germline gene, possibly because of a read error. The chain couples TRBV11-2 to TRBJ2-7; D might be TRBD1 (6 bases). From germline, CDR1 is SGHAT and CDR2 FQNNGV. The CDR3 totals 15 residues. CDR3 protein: CASSLVQGCVYEQYF. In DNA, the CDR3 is TGTGCCAGCAGTTTAGTACAGGGATGTGTCTACGAGCAGTACTTC.

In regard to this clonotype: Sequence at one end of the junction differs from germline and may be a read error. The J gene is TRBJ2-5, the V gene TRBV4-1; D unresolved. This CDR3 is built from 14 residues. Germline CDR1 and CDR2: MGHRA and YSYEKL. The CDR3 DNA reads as TGCGCCAGTAGCCTCCGACATCTCCAAGAGACCCAGTACTTC. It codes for CASSLRHLQETQYF.

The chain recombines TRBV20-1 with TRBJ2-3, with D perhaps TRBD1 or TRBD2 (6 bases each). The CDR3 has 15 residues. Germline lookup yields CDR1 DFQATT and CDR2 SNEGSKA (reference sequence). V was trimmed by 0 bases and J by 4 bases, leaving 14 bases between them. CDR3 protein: CSARDWGAGPDTQYF. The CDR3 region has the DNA TGCAGTGCTAGAGATTGGGGGGCCGGTCCAGATACGCAGTATTTT.